This is a list of T cell receptor beta chains from one sample in a study of cytomegalovirus exposure and HLA in healthy donors. The assay was immunoSEQ multiplex PCR, and TCRdb's table has in-frame clones only and misses some. This table holds under 70,000 clones, just over 85% found once. The sample was PBMCs. These receptors were taken from a woman under 40 in good health and CMV-seronegative. Each CDR3 is given without its conserved first and last residue. Each record gives: V gene, CDR3 length, J gene, CDR3 protein.

V: TRBV6-6
length: 12
J: TRBJ1-2
CDR3: ASSRRGANYGYT

V: TRBV6-1
length: 12
J: TRBJ2-5
CDR3: ASSLNLGQETQY

V: TRBV7-3
length: 16
J: TRBJ1-3
CDR3: ASSLQGTVLSSGNTIY

V: TRBV5-5
length: 13
J: TRBJ1-5
CDR3: ASSLDRGLNQPQH

V: TRBV2
length: 11
J: TRBJ2-7
CDR3: ASTAGGLGEQY

V: TRBV7-9
length: 10
J: TRBJ1-2
CDR3: ASSLQGYGYT

V: TRBV28
length: 14
J: TRBJ1-1
CDR3: ASSLVGRGTTSEAF

V: TRBV7-6
length: 12
J: TRBJ1-3
CDR3: ASSSGSSGNTIY

V: TRBV19
length: 12
J: TRBJ2-7
CDR3: ASSIGGETYEQY

V: TRBV5-6
length: 12
J: TRBJ2-2
CDR3: ASSAILDTGELF

V: TRBV7-6
length: 14
J: TRBJ1-2
CDR3: ASSLAPHTGSYGYT

V: TRBV30
length: 15
J: TRBJ2-3
CDR3: AWSVLGLAGDRDTQY

V: TRBV7-9
length: 12
J: TRBJ2-5
CDR3: ASSLNRGAETQY

V: TRBV11-2
length: 14
J: TRBJ2-2
CDR3: ASSLEGGALTGELF

V: TRBV4-2
length: 14
J: TRBJ1-5
CDR3: ASSQDADRVSQPQH

V: TRBV6-1
length: 13
J: TRBJ1-3
CDR3: ASREEGRAGNTIY

V: TRBV7-3
length: 14
J: TRBJ2-1
CDR3: ASSLWGTSGRNEQF

V: TRBV6-6
length: 14
J: TRBJ2-1
CDR3: ASSWTGRANDNEQF

V: TRBV4-3
length: 13
J: TRBJ1-3
CDR3: ASSQGQGSGNTIY

V: TRBV7-2
length: 15
J: TRBJ2-1
CDR3: ASSLVLEAGPNNEQF

V: TRBV7-8
length: 15
J: TRBJ1-6
CDR3: ASTAAGGVGYNSPLH

V: TRBV4-3
length: 12
J: TRBJ1-2
CDR3: ASSRGTGGQGYT

V: TRBV7-9
length: 12
J: TRBJ1-2
CDR3: SSSTIGDSYGYT

V: TRBV25-1
length: 15
J: TRBJ2-1
CDR3: ASSASPRRGPYNEQF

V: TRBV6-4
length: 12
J: TRBJ1-1
CDR3: ASRRTGTNTEAF

V: TRBV29-1
length: 13
J: TRBJ2-3
CDR3: SVEEGQGAMDTQY

V: TRBV14
length: 16
J: TRBJ1-1
CDR3: ASSQDKGTGGQDTEAF

V: TRBV5-8
length: 9
J: TRBJ2-7
CDR3: ASSFRYEQY

V: TRBV5-1
length: 14
J: TRBJ1-3
CDR3: ASSLGQGTSSNTIY

V: TRBV28
length: 13
J: TRBJ1-2
CDR3: ASSLGGGDIGGYT

V: TRBV5-4
length: 14
J: TRBJ2-1
CDR3: ASSSGGLAEHNEQF

V: TRBV5-1
length: 14
J: TRBJ2-7
CDR3: ASSWTPGLAANEQY

V: TRBV9
length: 19
J: TRBJ2-1
CDR3: ASSSRPAGSKGTSGSHEQF

V: TRBV20-1
length: 9
J: TRBJ2-3
CDR3: SASRTDTQY

V: TRBV7-2
length: 12
J: TRBJ2-5
CDR3: ASSYWTSSETQY

V: TRBV6-5
length: 13
J: TRBJ1-2
CDR3: ASSTTGTLNYGYT

V: TRBV27
length: 13
J: TRBJ2-1
CDR3: ASSPFSGSDNEQF

V: TRBV7-9
length: 14
J: TRBJ2-2
CDR3: ASSPSDRVYTGELF

V: TRBV6-1
length: 12
J: TRBJ1-3
CDR3: ASTSTVSGNTIY

V: TRBV19
length: 14
J: TRBJ2-3
CDR3: ASSIPLDRRTDTQY

V: TRBV4-2
length: 17
J: TRBJ2-7
CDR3: ASSQGEAGGVLISYEQY

V: TRBV5-6
length: 13
J: TRBJ2-3
CDR3: ASSLGSGRTDTQY

V: TRBV7-2
length: 12
J: TRBJ2-1
CDR3: ASRRPGDYNEQF

V: TRBV6-6
length: 13
J: TRBJ2-1
CDR3: ASSYGGSSYNEQF

V: TRBV7-2
length: 16
J: TRBJ2-7
CDR3: ASSARAPTGLAGTEQY

V: TRBV7-3
length: 11
J: TRBJ2-1
CDR3: ASSLGRDNEQF